A selection of T cell receptor beta chains follows, all from one sample in a study of cytomegalovirus exposure and HLA in healthy donors. Assay used: immunoSEQ multiplex PCR; TCRdb lists only in-frame clones, some missing. The table has about 170,000 clones, roughly three quarters seen once; the top ten hold over 2%. The sample was PBMCs. These receptors were collected from a woman in her forties or fifties in good health and CMV-seronegative. The CDR3 runs from the conserved cysteine through the conserved F or W. A D gene is named only where the DNA matches it firmly. Clone size is shown for a subset of rows, as once, few, many or a class of expanded clone.

J | size | V | D | DNA | CDR3
TRBJ2-7 | . | TRBV4-3 | . | TGCGCCAGCAGCCGAGCCCAGGGAATGTACGAGCAGTACTTC | CASSRAQGMYEQYF
TRBJ1-5 | . | TRBV28 | . | TGTGCCAGCAACGCGGGCAGAAATCAGCCCCAGCATTTT | CASNAGRNQPQHF
TRBJ2-7 | . | TRBV18 | . | TGTGCCAGCTCGCTAAACTACGAGCAGTACTTC | CASSLNYEQYF
TRBJ1-4 | . | TRBV7-4 | . | TGTGCCAGCAGCTTAGAGCACAGGGATAAAGAAAAACTGTTTTTT | CASSLEHRDKEKLFF
TRBJ2-3 | . | TRBV4-1 | . | TGCGCCAGCAGCCAAGTTGCTAGCGTGGTCCCAGATACGCAGTATTTT | CASSQVASVVPDTQYF
TRBJ2-2 | . | TRBV18 | . | TGTGCCAGCTCACTCCAGGACTCGAACACCGGGGAGCTGTTTTTT | CASSLQDSNTGELFF
TRBJ1-2 | . | TRBV10-1 | TRBD1 | TGCGCCAGCCGGAGGACAGGGGGCGATGGCTACACCTTC | CASRRTGGDGYTF
TRBJ1-5 | once | TRBV7-2 | . | TGTGCCAGCAGCACCGCAGGGTTTAGCCAGCCCCAGCATTTT | CASSTAGFSQPQHF
TRBJ1-5 | . | TRBV15 | . | TGTGCCACCACCGACGGGTATAGCAATCAGCCCCAGCATTTT | CATTDGYSNQPQHF
TRBJ2-1 | . | TRBV5-1 | TRBD2 | TGCGCCAGTTCAGTCCGGGACTACGACAATGAGCAGTTCTTC | CASSVRDYDNEQFF
TRBJ1-5 | . | TRBV19 | TRBD1 | TGTGCCAGTAGCCCACCGGGACAGCTCAATCAGCCCCAGCATTTT | CASSPPGQLNQPQHF
TRBJ1-6 | . | TRBV5-1 | . | TGCGCCAGCAGCTTGGGACAGGATAATTCACCCCTCCACTTT | CASSLGQDNSPLHF
TRBJ2-5 | . | TRBV7-9 | . | TGTGCCAGCAGCTTAGCACAGGGCGAGACCCAGTACTTC | CASSLAQGETQYF
TRBJ2-6 | few | TRBV28 | . | TGTGCCAGCACCTCCCAAGCCGGGAGGGCCAACGTCCTGACTTTC | CASTSQAGRANVLTF
TRBJ2-7 | . | TRBV28 | TRBD1 | TGTGCCAGCAGTTGGACAGGGCTACGCAACGAGCAGTACTTC | CASSWTGLRNEQYF
TRBJ2-7 | . | TRBV4-1 | TRBD1 | TGCGCCAGCAGCCGACAGGGGGACCCTTCCTACGAGCAGTACTTC | CASSRQGDPSYEQYF
TRBJ2-7 | . | TRBV29-1 | . | TGCAGCGTCACTACAGGGAGTGACTACGAGCAGTACTTC | CSVTTGSDYEQYF
TRBJ2-5 | . | TRBV10-3 | . | TGTGCCATCAGTGGATCTATGGCCTTGGAGCAGTACTTC | CAISGSMALEQYF
TRBJ2-1 | . | TRBV5-4 | TRBD2 | TGTGCCAGCGCCCTAGCGGGGGGGGATGAGCAGTTCTTC | CASALAGGDEQFF
TRBJ2-1 | . | TRBV5-4 | TRBD2 | TGTGCCAGCAGCCCTTGGGTAGCGGGAGGAGAGTACAATGAGCAGTTCTTC | CASSPWVAGGEYNEQFF
TRBJ2-1 | . | TRBV29-1 | . | TGCAGCGTTGAAGCGAGGGGCGGGATTCGCAATGAGCAGTTCTTC | CSVEARGGIRNEQFF
TRBJ2-7 | . | TRBV9 | TRBD2 | TGTGCCAGCAGCGTCGGGACTAGCGGGAACCACGAGCAGTACTTC | CASSVGTSGNHEQYF
TRBJ1-5 | . | TRBV15 | . | TGTGCCACCAGCAGAGATCGGGGTTTTCCGACCCAGCATTTT | CATSRDRGFPTQHF
TRBJ2-3 | . | TRBV7-6 | . | TGTGCCAGCAGCTTAGGGACAGTCGGCACAGATACGCAGTATTTT | CASSLGTVGTDTQYF
TRBJ2-7 | . | TRBV30 | TRBD2 | TGTGCCTGGACCCTTTCCGGGACTAGTAACGAGCAGTACTTC | CAWTLSGTSNEQYF
TRBJ1-5 | few | TRBV6-5 | . | TGTGCCAGCAGCACGAGTAATCAGCCCCAGCATTTT | CASSTSNQPQHF
TRBJ2-5 | . | TRBV5-1 | TRBD2 | TGCGCCAGCAGCTTGGAGACTAGCGGGGAACAAGAGACCCAGTACTTC | CASSLETSGEQETQYF
TRBJ1-1 | . | TRBV25-1 | . | TGTGCCAGCAGTATTCCGGGGGGGATGAACACTGAAGCTTTCTTT | CASSIPGGMNTEAFF
TRBJ1-3 | . | TRBV19 | . | TGTGCCAGTAGCAGGGGACGCCCCTCTGGAAACACCATATATTTT | CASSRGRPSGNTIYF
TRBJ1-1 | few | TRBV7-3 | TRBD1 | TGTGCCAGCAGCTTAAGGGGGACAGGGGGCGTAAGGGTCACTGAAGCTTTCTTT | CASSLRGTGGVRVTEAFF
TRBJ2-4 | . | TRBV5-4 | . | TGTGCCAGCAGCCTGAGGGGGGGCTCTGCCAAAAACATTCAGTACTTC | CASSLRGGSAKNIQYF
TRBJ1-4 | few | TRBV19 | . | TGTGCCAGTAGTATAAAAGGGGATAATGAAAAACTGTTTTTT | CASSIKGDNEKLFF
TRBJ2-6 | . | TRBV7-2 | TRBD2 | TGTGCCAGCGGACCTAGACTAGCGGCGAGCTCTGGGGCCAACGTCCTGACTTTC | CASGPRLAASSGANVLTF
TRBJ2-2 | . | TRBV5-1 | . | TGCGCCAGCAGCTTGGGACAGAACACCGGGGAGCTGTTTTTT | CASSLGQNTGELFF
TRBJ1-6 | . | TRBV7-8 | . | TGTGCCAGCAGCGGACGACAGGTCTCACCCCTCCACTTT | CASSGRQVSPLHF
TRBJ2-1 | . | TRBV6-5 | TRBD2 | TGTGCCAGCAGTTACTTTGGGACTAGCGGGGGGGATGAGCAGTTCTTC | CASSYFGTSGGDEQFF
TRBJ2-7 | . | TRBV11-3 | . | TGTGCCAGCAGCTTAGACGGGACAAGGGAGCAGTACTTC | CASSLDGTREQYF
TRBJ2-1 | . | TRBV6-5 | . | TGTGCCAGCAGTTACGCCGACCAGGGTTCCTACAATGAGCAGTTCTTC | CASSYADQGSYNEQFF